Following are 21 T cell receptor beta chains from one sample sequenced in a study of cytomegalovirus exposure and HLA in healthy donors. The PCR made use of 60 Vbeta and 13 Jbeta primers. Clones were read by immunoSEQ multiplex PCR, and TCRdb kept only the in-frame ones, dropping some. Here the sample spans 150,000 to 200,000 clones, about 77% being singletons. The source material was PBMCs. These receptors were obtained from a woman in her 30s in good health and CMV-seropositive.

The rearrangement links TRBV9 to TRBJ1-2; 10 nucleotides line up with TRBD1. This CDR3 has 14 residues. Germline assignment: CDR1 SGDLS and CDR2 YYNGEE. V dropped 4 bases and J dropped 8; count of bases not matched to a gene: 8. The chain's CDR3 is CASSLGDRGLGYTF. DNA of the CDR3: TGTGCCAGCAGCCTTGGGGACAGGGGACTAGGCTACACCTTC.

A note on this clone: The same CDR3 can be traced to other DNA sequences in this sample. The V gene is TRBV29-1, the J gene TRBJ2-7; perhaps TRBD1 as D (6 bases). In germline, CDR1 is SQVTM, CDR2 ANQGSEA. There are 12 residues in the CDR3. V lost 7 bases, J lost 2 bases, and 12 bases lay in between. This CDR3 is CSALDRAYEQYF. The CDR3 DNA reads as TGCAGCGCGTTGGACAGAGCCTACGAGCAGTACTTC.

The J gene is TRBJ2-5, the V gene TRBV28; possible D gene TRBD2, 6 bases. Germline assignment: CDR1 MDHEN and CDR2 SYDVKM. The length of the CDR3 is 13 residues. V shed 10 bases and J shed 3 bases, with 15 bases lying between them. DNA for the CDR3: TGTGCCATCCCGAGAGGGAGGAAAGAGACCCAGTACTTC. It is translated as CAIPRGRKETQYF.

The chain joins TRBV4-1 to TRBJ2-1, with D possibly being TRBD2 (6 bases). There are 15 residues in the CDR3. Germline CDR1 reads MGHRA; CDR2 reads YSYEKL. Trimming removed 4 bases from V and 5 bases from J, with 15 bases in between. Here the CDR3 reads CASSLPGEAHNEQFF. DNA for the CDR3: TGCGCCAGCAGCCTACCGGGGGAGGCTCACAATGAGCAGTTCTTC.

The V call is TRBV2, the J call TRBJ2-7; D is ambiguous. Germline loops: CDR1 SNHLY, CDR2 FYNNEI. With 2 bases removed from V and 3 bases from J, the gap between germline ends came to 8 bases. This CDR3 has 13 amino acids. As DNA, the CDR3 is TGTGCCAGCAGTGAAAGGCAGGTCTACGAGCAGTACTTC. Its translation is CASSERQVYEQYF.

The J gene is TRBJ2-7, the V gene TRBV5-1; a weak D match, TRBD1 (5 bases). Trimming took off 3 bases at V and 3 bases at J, with 10 bases between the two ends. This CDR3 contains 13 residues. From germline, CDR1 is SGHRS and CDR2 YFSETQ. The CDR3: CASSSLDSYEQYF. The CDR3, as DNA: TGCGCCAGCAGCTCCCTAGACAGCTACGAGCAGTACTTC.

This clone appeared a few times. The chain is built from TRBV6-4 and TRBJ2-3; 9 nucleotides match TRBD1. J gave up 4 bases and V 8 bases, and 10 bases lay outside the gene matches. The germline CDR1 and CDR2 sequences are MRHNA and SNTAGT. The CDR3 loop spans 15 amino acids. CDR3 loop: CASRSTGGSSDTQYF. The CDR3 DNA sequence: TGTGCCAGCCGCTCGACAGGGGGTTCTTCAGATACGCAGTATTTT.

This clone appeared a few times. This sequence joins TRBV28 and TRBJ1-1; D call uncertain. Germline assignment: CDR1 MDHEN and CDR2 SYDVKM. V was clipped by 8 bases and J by 6 bases, with 16 bases between them. This CDR3 comprises 13 residues. CDR3 coding DNA: TGTGCCAGCGGGTTCAGAGGGAGAGCTGAAGCTTTCTTT. It is translated as CASGFRGRAEAFF.

This clone appeared a few times. The V call is TRBV25-1, the J call TRBJ1-4; TRBD1 agrees at 10 bases. CDR1 is MGHDK and CDR2 is SYGVNS in the germline V gene. The CDR3 consists of 12 residues. The V gene end was trimmed by 4 bases and the J gene end by 11 bases; junction bases not matched to a gene: 1. The CDR3 bases are TGTGCCAGCAGTGTGGGACAGGGGAAACTGTTTTTT. As protein: CASSVGQGKLFF.

The chain links TRBV5-1 to TRBJ1-3; 8 nucleotides align to TRBD1. J lost 4 bases, V lost 2 bases, and 11 bases had no gene match. CDR3 length equals 17 residues. From germline, CDR1 is SGHRS and CDR2 YFSETQ. The CDR3 sequence: CASSFLSGGSSGNTIYF. DNA of the CDR3: TGCGCCAGCAGCTTCCTTTCAGGGGGCTCATCCGGAAACACCATATATTTT.

V is TRBV19 and J is TRBJ2-4; 11 bases fit TRBD2. This CDR3 spans 17 amino acids. The germline gives CDR1 LNHDA, CDR2 SQIVND (reference sequence). V was pared by 0 bases and J by 6 bases, with 7 bases of the junction left unmatched. DNA for the CDR3: TGTGCCAGTAGTATAGATCATAGCGGGGGGGCAGGAAACATTCAGTACTTC. Protein sequence: CASSIDHSGGAGNIQYF.

The rearrangement links TRBV5-8 to TRBJ1-1; D gene uncertain. Germline V gene data show CDR1 as SGHTS and CDR2 as YDEGEE. This CDR3 contains 13 residues. Trimming took off 4 bases at V and 0 bases at J, with 7 bases between the two ends. The CDR3 here is CASSPQMNTEAFF. As DNA, the CDR3 is TGTGCCAGCAGCCCACAAATGAACACTGAAGCTTTCTTT.

The chain carries TRBV27 and TRBJ2-3, with TRBD2 matching 9 bases. V was pared by 6 bases and J by 5 bases, with 9 bases of the junction left unmatched. Germline lookup yields CDR1 MNHEY and CDR2 SMNVEV (reference sequence). CDR3 length: 15 residues. The CDR3 DNA follows: TGTGCCAGCAGCAGTAGCGGGAGAAAAGTAGATACGCAGTATTTT. Residues: CASSSSGRKVDTQYF.

The rearrangement joins TRBV7-9 to TRBJ1-2; TRBD1 matches 12 bases. The germline CDR1 and CDR2 sequences are SEHNR and FQNEAQ (reference sequence). Losses at the gene ends were 5 bases for V and 8 bases for J; bases not matched to a gene: 9. This CDR3 spans 15 amino acids. The chain's CDR3 is CASSPEGQGAWGYTF. The CDR3 nucleotides read TGTGCCAGCAGCCCGGAGGGACAGGGGGCCTGGGGCTACACCTTC.

The rearrangement links TRBV4-1 to TRBJ2-2, with 8 bases that match TRBD2. This CDR3 contains 14 residues. The trim removed 11 bases at V and 4 bases at J, leaving 9 bases unmatched. CDR1 is MGHRA, CDR2 YSYEKL, per germline. CDR3 sequence: CASGLAGLTGELFF. The CDR3 bases are TGCGCCTCCGGGCTAGCGGGCCTCACCGGGGAGCTGTTTTTT.

The chain links TRBV5-6 to TRBJ2-5, with a possible D match to TRBD2 (7 bases). The V gene lost 3 bases and the J gene lost 7 bases, with 13 bases spanning the gap. Germline CDR1 SGHDT, CDR2 YYEEEE. This CDR3 spans 13 amino acids. The DNA of the CDR3 is TGTGCCAGCAGCTGGGGGGGCCGAGGGACCCAGTACTTC. This codes for CASSWGGRGTQYF.

The chain combines TRBV11-2 with TRBJ1-2; TRBD1 matches at 10 bases. Per the germline V gene, CDR1 is SGHAT and CDR2 is FQNNGV. V lost 5 bases to trimming and J lost 8 bases; unmatched junction nucleotides: 5. The CDR3 covers 13 residues. For the CDR3, the DNA is TGTGCCAGCAGCCCCGACAGGGGGCTCGGCTACACCTTC. Translated, it gives CASSPDRGLGYTF.

In DNA form, the CDR3 reads TGTGCCAGCAGCTTACAGGGAAGGACTGAAGCTTTCTTT. Translation gives CASSLQGRTEAFF. The chain combines TRBV5-4 with TRBJ1-1, with a possible D match to TRBD1 (6 bases). From germline, CDR1 is SGHNT and CDR2 YYREEE (reference sequence). V was trimmed by 2 bases and J by 5 bases, leaving 10 bases between them. The CDR3 loop spans 13 amino acids.

The CDR3 region is CASSYGREQYF. The DNA for the CDR3 is TGTGCCAGCAGCTACGGGCGAGAGCAGTACTTC. The J gene is TRBJ2-7, the V gene TRBV6-5, with D hard to call. Looked up from germline, CDR1 is MNHEY and CDR2 is SVGAGI. With 6 bases removed from V and 7 bases from J, the gap between germline ends came to 10 bases. The CDR3 runs 11 residues.

The chain uses TRBV11-2 and TRBJ2-5; D remains unclear. CDR1 SGHAT and CDR2 FQNNGV come from the germline V gene. The germline V and J ends were trimmed by 7 bases and 3 bases, with 9 bases remaining between them. CDR3 length equals 12 residues. CDR3 DNA sequence: TGTGCCAGCACTGGCGGCGAAGAGACCCAGTACTTC. It codes for CASTGGEETQYF.

The J gene is TRBJ2-5, the V gene TRBV19; a weak D match, TRBD2 (5 bases). The germline V and J ends were trimmed by 4 bases and 0 bases, with 12 bases remaining between them. Germline lookup yields CDR1 LNHDA and CDR2 SQIVND (reference sequence). The CDR3 is 15 amino acids. CDR3 loop: CASSSSRTHQETQYF. The CDR3 DNA reads as TGTGCCAGTAGTAGCTCAAGGACTCACCAAGAGACCCAGTACTTC.